This TCR beta chain was profiled in a study of CXCR3-negative and CXCR3-positive naive CD8 T cells. Concerning this clonotype: Its antigen is not known.

CDR3 length equals 12 residues. With UMI labels, 5' RACE was used to prepare the TRB cDNA libraries. TCRdb re-called the 5' RACE reads and gives one entry per CDR3 protein, without DNA. The sample has some 130,000 distinct CDR3 sequences, and its top ten clones hold approximately 0.29%. Study conclusions and caveats: Researchers report that CXCR3-positive naive cells carry more hydrophobic TRB CDR3s than CXCR3-negative naive cells. CXCR3 levels fell partly with cryopreservation; most assays relied on fresh PBMCs.

Naivety in CD8+ T cells corresponded to a CD45RO-CCR7+CD27+CD95- phenotype. The chain uses TRBV12-3 or TRBV12-4 and TRBJ2-1; TCRdb designates TRBD2, a call that cannot be tested without DNA. Sequencing was performed on naive CXCR3- CD8+ T cells from blood. Stated subset: CD45RO-CCR7+CD27+CD95- naive CD8+ T cells lacking CXCR3 (TNR3-). This TCR came from a human donor in good health. Some clones in this sample may be carry-over from other donors' samples. The CDR3 is CASSGTSGDQFF.